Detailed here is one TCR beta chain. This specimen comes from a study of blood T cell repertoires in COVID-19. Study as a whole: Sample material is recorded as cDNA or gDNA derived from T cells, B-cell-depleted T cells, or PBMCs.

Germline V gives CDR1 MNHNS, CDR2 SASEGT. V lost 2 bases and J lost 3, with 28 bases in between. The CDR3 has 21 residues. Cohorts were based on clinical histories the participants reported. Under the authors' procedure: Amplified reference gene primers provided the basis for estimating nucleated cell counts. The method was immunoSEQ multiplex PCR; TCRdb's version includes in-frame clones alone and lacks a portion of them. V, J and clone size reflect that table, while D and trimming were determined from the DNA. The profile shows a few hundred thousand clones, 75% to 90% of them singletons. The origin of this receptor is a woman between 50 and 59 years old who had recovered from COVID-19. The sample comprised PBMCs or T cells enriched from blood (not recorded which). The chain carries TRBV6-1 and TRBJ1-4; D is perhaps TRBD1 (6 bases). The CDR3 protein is CASSESVGAIVLGNANEKLFF. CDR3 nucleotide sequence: TGTGCCAGCAGTGAATCTGTGGGGGCGATAGTATTAGGAAATGCTAATGAAAAACTGTTTTTT.